These 3 T cell receptor beta chains came from one sample sequenced in a study of CD8+ T cells in alopecia areata. It was for roughly five patients that CD4+ cells were sorted into CD25+CD127- cells. It was cDNA, reverse transcribed from extracted RNA, that served as the sequencing template. Sequenced by immunoSEQ multiplex PCR; TCRdb stores in-frame clones only, minus some. The data hold more than 11,000 clones, with 50% to 60% observed a single time. Sequenced input: CD4+ Tregs sorted from blood. All receptors come from a human donor with alopecia areata.

The V call is TRBV7-9, the J call TRBJ2-3; D uncertain. The germline CDR1 and CDR2 sequences are SEHNR and FQNEAQ (reference sequence). The V gene lost 3 bases and the J gene lost 2 bases, with 9 bases spanning the gap. This CDR3 has 14 amino acids. The CDR3 region is CASSFERDTDTQYF. CDR3 nucleotide sequence: TGTGCCAGCAGCTTCGAGCGTGACACAGATACGCAGTATTTT.

The chain has TRBV7-8 and TRBJ2-1; TRBD2 agrees at 10 bases. The CDR3 has 15 amino acids. V was clipped by 3 bases and J by 2 bases; unmatched bases: 1. Looked up from germline, CDR1 is SGHVS and CDR2 is FQNEAQ. This CDR3 is CASSFGTSAYNEQFF. CDR3 sequence (DNA): TGTGCCAGCAGCTTTGGGACTAGCGCCTACAATGAGCAGTTCTTC.

The chain employs TRBV19 and TRBJ2-3; D tentatively reads TRBD1 or TRBD2 (5 bases each). Trimming cost V 3 bases and J 4 bases, with 11 bases left between them. Germline loops: CDR1 LNHDA, CDR2 SQIVND (reference sequence). This CDR3 contains 14 residues. The CDR3, as DNA: TGTGCCAGTAGTATGGCTAGGGGAGCAGATACGCAGTATTTT. The encoded protein is CASSMARGADTQYF. Using reference TRBV19 and TRBJ2-3 for the parts outside the CDR3, the full variable domain is DGGITQSPKYLFRKEGQNVTLSCEQNLNHDAMYWYRQDPGQGLRLIYYSQIVNDFQKGDIAEGYSVSREKKESFPLTVTSAQKNPTAFYLCASSMARGADTQYFGPGTRLTVL.